Listed below are T cell receptor beta chains from one sample, sequenced in a study of CD8+ T cells in alopecia areata. Some clones are missing from TCRdb's copy, which holds only in-frame ones; the method was immunoSEQ multiplex PCR. The table has roughly 130,000 clones, around 50% seen once. The specimen comprised CD4+ T cells sorted from blood, sampled at week 0. The receptors here all came from a human donor with alopecia areata. Both conserved end residues are part of each CDR3. Fields, in order: clone size, J gene, V gene, D gene, CDR3 DNA, CDR3 protein. A D gene is named only where the DNA matches it firmly. The listing skips clone size in some rows; elsewhere it reads once, few, many or a size class.

>few|TRBJ1-2|TRBV7-2|.
TGTGCCAGCAGCTTAGAGGGATCAGGAAACTATGGCTACACCTTC
CASSLEGSGNYGYTF
>.|TRBJ2-1|TRBV7-9|.
TGTGCCAGCAGCTTAGGCGAGGCCTCCTACAATGAGCAGTTCTTC
CASSLGEASYNEQFF
>.|TRBJ2-7|TRBV7-2|.
TGTGCCAGCAGCTCCCCTGTAGGACCCTACGAGCAGTACTTC
CASSSPVGPYEQYF
>medium-sized|TRBJ1-2|TRBV7-2|TRBD1
TGTGCCAGCAGCAAACAGACAGGGCCGTCAAACTATGGCTACACCTTC
CASSKQTGPSNYGYTF
>.|TRBJ1-2|TRBV4-1|TRBD1
TGCGCCAGCAGCCAAGCCGGGACAGGGCTATATGGCTACACCTTC
CASSQAGTGLYGYTF
>.|TRBJ2-7|TRBV4-3|TRBD1
TGCGCCAGCAGCGAGAGGGTTACAGGGGCCTACGAGCAGTACTTC
CASSERVTGAYEQYF
>.|TRBJ2-1|TRBV7-2|.
TGTGCCAGCAGCCCCTCTTCGGTTGGGCCCAGTACAAATGAGCAGTTCTTC
CASSPSSVGPSTNEQFF
>.|TRBJ1-3|TRBV5-1|.
TGCGCCAGCAGCTCGGCGTCGGGGGACGGAAACACCATATATTTT
CASSSASGDGNTIYF
>once|TRBJ2-7|TRBV7-2|.
TGTGCCAGCAGCCTGACTAACCTGGGCGAGCAGTACTTC
CASSLTNLGEQYF
>few|TRBJ2-7|TRBV28|.
TGTGCCAGCAGCAACGGACCATCTGGCGAGCAGTACTTC
CASSNGPSGEQYF
>.|TRBJ2-1|TRBV10-3|.
TGTGCCATCAAGGGGACGGAGTACAATGAGCAGTTCTTC
CAIKGTEYNEQFF
>few|TRBJ2-3|TRBV10-3|TRBD1
TGTGCCACCCGGACAGGAGATACGCAGTATTTT
CATRTGDTQYF
>.|TRBJ2-1|TRBV30|.
TGTGCCTGGAGTGTACGCGGGACAGCATACAATGAGCAGTTCTTC
CAWSVRGTAYNEQFF
>.|TRBJ1-1|TRBV2|.
TGTGCCAGCAGTGAAGCAGGCTACACTGAAGCTTTCTTT
CASSEAGYTEAFF
>.|TRBJ2-2|TRBV29-1|.
TGCAGCGTTGACGCGGGGAGCGGGGAGCTGTTTTTT
CSVDAGSGELFF
>.|TRBJ2-3|TRBV7-2|TRBD2
TGTGCCAGCAGCCCCCCCGAGGGACGGGGGGGCCGATCCACAGATACGCAGTATTTT
CASSPPEGRGGRSTDTQYF